Given below is one T cell receptor beta chain in context. Via the markers CD45RO/CCR7/CD25/CD127/CD95/CD27, stem cell-like memory, regulatory, central memory and naive CD4+ cells were sorted. Sorted cells reached over 95% purity in every population. This specimen belongs to a study of beta chain features in type 1 diabetes. Background on the study: Age and gender were similar between patients and healthy donors, as were cell yields.

Of the isolated RNA, all was reverse transcribed, and so the sequenced material was expressed TCRB transcripts. Produced via immunoSEQ multiplex PCR; TCRdb's table is partial and in-frame only. There are about 180,000 clones in the sample; about 13% occur only once, and less than 0.7% lies in the top ten. This receptor was taken from a woman aged 18-35 years in good health. The sequenced sample was central memory CD4+ T cells from blood.

The CDR3 loop reads CASSLGTSGKSSYEQYF. Here the CDR3 DNA reads TGTGCCAGCAGCTTGGGCACTAGCGGGAAGAGCTCCTACGAGCAGTACTTC. The rearrangement uses TRBV7-9 and TRBJ2-7, with 10 bases fitting TRBD2. The CDR3 covers 17 residues. Germline values: CDR1 SEHNR, CDR2 FQNEAQ (reference sequence). V was clipped by 3 bases and J by 0 bases; unmatched bases: 8.